A selection of T cell receptor beta chains follows, all from one sample in a study of OX40 agonist ivuxolimab in advanced cancers. TCRdb's table, derived via immunoSEQ multiplex PCR, lists solely in-frame clones and lacks some. The sample includes 76,000 or so clones, 86% of them seen just once. Here the sequenced sample was CD4+ or CD8+ T cells sorted from blood, taken in a trial of the OX40 agonist ivuxolimab. All receptors come from an adult with an advanced solid tumor such as melanoma, head and neck, liver or kidney cancer. The CDR3 runs from the conserved cysteine through the conserved F or W. The D gene is left open where the match is weak. A row's size may be missing; if present it is once, few, many or a size class.

j_call clone_size v_call d_call cdr3_nt cdr3_aa
TRBJ2-3 few TRBV6-1 . TGTGCCAGCAGTGAAGTTTACACAGATACGCAGTATTTT CASSEVYTDTQYF
TRBJ2-7 . TRBV28 . TGTGCCATCCAGACAGGAGCCAACGAGCAGTACTTC CAIQTGANEQYF
TRBJ2-7 once TRBV19 TRBD2 TGTGCCAGTAGTGCGAACCGGGGGGGCGAGCAGTACTTC CASSANRGGEQYF
TRBJ1-5 . TRBV5-8 . TGTGCCAGCAGCTTAAACACAGGCACAGATAGCAATCAGCCCCAGCATTTT CASSLNTGTDSNQPQHF
TRBJ2-1 . TRBV5-1 TRBD2 TGCGCCAGCAGCTTAGAACTAGCGGGCTACAATGAGCAGTTCTTC CASSLELAGYNEQFF
TRBJ2-7 . TRBV5-4 . TGTGCCAGCAGCCCCCCGGGGGATCTACGCCACGAGCAGTACTTC CASSPPGDLRHEQYF
TRBJ2-7 . TRBV28 . TGTGTCTGTCGAGGGTCACACGAGCAGTACTTC CVCRGSHEQYF
TRBJ2-7 . TRBV6-9 . TGTGCCAGTAGAGGGACGGCCTCCTACGAGCAGTACTTC CASRGTASYEQYF
TRBJ1-2 . TRBV5-5 . TGTGCCAGCAGCTTGGCCAGTGACTATGGCTACACCTTC CASSLASDYGYTF
TRBJ2-2 . TRBV2 . TGTGCCAGCCAAAACACCGGGGAGCTGTTTTTT CASQNTGELFF
TRBJ2-7 . TRBV5-1 TRBD1 TGCGCCAGCAGCTTGGGGGACAGCACATTCTACGAGCAGTACTTC CASSLGDSTFYEQYF
TRBJ2-7 once TRBV7-9 . TGTGCCAGCAGCTTAGAAGTAGGCTACGAGCAGTACTTC CASSLEVGYEQYF
TRBJ1-1 . TRBV27 TRBD1 TGTGCCAGCAGTTTAAACAGGGGCACTGAAGCTTTCTTT CASSLNRGTEAFF
TRBJ1-6 . TRBV30 . TGTGCCTGGACCGGGACTTCAAATTCACCCCTCCACTTT CAWTGTSNSPLHF
TRBJ2-7 . TRBV27 . TGTGCCAGCAGTCCCGGGACTCTGACCTACGAGCAGTACTTC CASSPGTLTYEQYF
TRBJ2-5 . TRBV5-4 TRBD1 TGTGCCAGCAGCTTGGAAAGGACAGGGGGAGAGACCCAGTACTTC CASSLERTGGETQYF
TRBJ2-5 . TRBV10-3 . TGTGCCATCAGTGATGCAGGGGGGGACCAAGAGACCCAGTACTTC CAISDAGGDQETQYF
TRBJ2-7 once TRBV28 . TGTGCCAGCAGTCGACCCCGAGTCCCCTACGAGCAGTACTTC CASSRPRVPYEQYF
TRBJ2-7 few TRBV6-5 . TGTGCCAGCCGGAGGGGCTCCTACGAGCAGTACTTC CASRRGSYEQYF
TRBJ2-7 . TRBV5-6 . TGTGCCAGCAGCAGACCTCGGAGCGGCAGCTACGAGCAGTACTTC CASSRPRSGSYEQYF
TRBJ2-3 . TRBV6-1 TRBD2 TGTGCCAGCAGTCGGACTAGCCCTGGGGTAGATACGCAGTATTTT CASSRTSPGVDTQYF
TRBJ1-1 . TRBV10-3 . TGTGCCATCAGCCAGGGAGGGACTGAAGCTTTCTTT CAISQGGTEAFF
TRBJ2-1 . TRBV6-6 . TGTGCCAGCAGTTTCAACAGGGCTCCGGGCAATGAGCAGTTCTTC CASSFNRAPGNEQFF
TRBJ1-3 . TRBV9 TRBD1 TGTGCCAGCAGCGCAACCCCAGGGGGCTCTGGAAACACCATATATTTT CASSATPGGSGNTIYF
TRBJ2-3 few TRBV27 . TGTGCCAGCAGTTTAGCGCGGGGGCCAAGCCATACGCAGTATTTT CASSLARGPSHTQYF
TRBJ1-2 . TRBV30 . TGTGCCTGGAGTGGCGGAACGTTTGGCGGATGGGGGTATGGCTACACCTTC CAWSGGTFGGWGYGYTF
TRBJ2-7 . TRBV7-2 . TGTGCCAGCAGCTTAAGCTCGGGACACGGGACCGACGAGCAGTACTTC CASSLSSGHGTDEQYF
TRBJ1-4 once TRBV10-3 . TGTGCCATTGCCGGGACACGGAATGAAAAACTGTTTTTT CAIAGTRNEKLFF
TRBJ1-2 . TRBV19 TRBD1 TGTGCCAGTAGTGCTCGGGACAGCTTGGGCTACACCTTC CASSARDSLGYTF
TRBJ2-3 . TRBV30 . TGTGCCTGGAGACCCGGGGATACGCAGTATTTT CAWRPGDTQYF
TRBJ2-1 few TRBV5-1 TRBD2 TGCGCCAGCAGCTGGGGACTAGCGGGGGGGAGCTCCTACAATGAGCAGTTCTTC CASSWGLAGGSSYNEQFF
TRBJ2-7 . TRBV19 TRBD1 TGTGCCAGTAGACGACAGGGGGGGACCTACGAGCAGTACTTC CASRRQGGTYEQYF
TRBJ1-2 . TRBV6-5 . TGTGCCAGCACCCCCCACCCGGTCTATGGCTACACCTTC CASTPHPVYGYTF
TRBJ2-7 . TRBV19 TRBD1 TGTGCCAGTAGTTGGGGACAGGGCTCCTACGAGCAGTACTTC CASSWGQGSYEQYF
TRBJ2-3 once TRBV7-6 TRBD1 TGTGCCAGCAGGAGTAACAGGGGGTCAGATACGCAGTATTTT CASRSNRGSDTQYF
TRBJ2-7 . TRBV30 . TGTGCCTGGACAACGGGTAGGGGCTTCTCCTACGAGCAGTACTTC CAWTTGRGFSYEQYF
TRBJ2-1 . TRBV5-4 . TGTGCCAGCAGGCTCTGGGGGAATAATGAGCAGTTCTTC CASRLWGNNEQFF
TRBJ2-3 . TRBV5-1 . TGCGCCAGCAGGGGATTGGGGTGGGCCACAGATACGCAGTATTTT CASRGLGWATDTQYF
TRBJ1-5 few TRBV5-5 TRBD1 TGTGCCAGCAGCTTCTCCGGGACAGCTAATCAGCCCCAGCATTTT CASSFSGTANQPQHF
TRBJ2-3 . TRBV14 TRBD1 TGTGCCAGCAGCCCCTGGGGACAGGGAAACACAGATACGCAGTATTTT CASSPWGQGNTDTQYF
TRBJ1-2 . TRBV19 TRBD1 TGTGCCAGTAGTATCAACAGGGGAAGCGGCTACACCTTC CASSINRGSGYTF
TRBJ2-2 . TRBV5-6 TRBD2 TGTGCCAGCAGCTTGACTAGCGGGAGCGGGGAGCTGTTTTTT CASSLTSGSGELFF
TRBJ2-1 . TRBV11-2 . TGTGCCAGCAGTTTAGTCCGGGGCTACAATGAGCAGTTCTTC CASSLVRGYNEQFF
TRBJ2-5 . TRBV4-1 TRBD2 TGCGCCAGCAGCCCGACTAGCGGCCGACAAGAGACCCAGTACTTC CASSPTSGRQETQYF
TRBJ2-7 . TRBV7-2 TRBD2 TGTGCCAGCAGCTCCGGGGGGGTTGCCTACGAGCAGTACTTC CASSSGGVAYEQYF
TRBJ1-2 . TRBV30 . TGTGCCTGGAGTGTAGGACAGTATGGCTACACCTTC CAWSVGQYGYTF
TRBJ1-2 . TRBV19 . TGTGCCAGTAGTCAATCGGCAGGGATAGGCTATGGCTACACCTTC CASSQSAGIGYGYTF
TRBJ2-5 few TRBV7-8 . TGTGCCAGCGGGGCGTTGGCGCATGGAGAGACCCAGTACTTC CASGALAHGETQYF
TRBJ2-1 . TRBV15 . TGTGCCACCAGCAGCAGTCCCCAGAATTACAATGAGCAGTTCTTC CATSSSPQNYNEQFF
TRBJ2-5 . TRBV5-1 TRBD1 TGCGCCAGCAGCTTGGGAACGGGACAGGAGGAGACCCAGTACTTC CASSLGTGQEETQYF
TRBJ1-6 . TRBV7-8 TRBD1 TGTGCCAGCAGCTTAAGGACAGGGGGGTCACCCCTCCACTTT CASSLRTGGSPLHF
TRBJ1-2 . TRBV7-3 TRBD1 TGTGCCAGCAGTCCGGACAGGGATGGCGGCTACACCTTC CASSPDRDGGYTF
TRBJ2-7 once TRBV5-6 . TGTGCCAGCAGCTTGGGGGACAACTCCTACGAGCAGTACTTC CASSLGDNSYEQYF
TRBJ2-2 . TRBV30 . TGTGCCTGGAGTCCGGACACCGGGGAGCTGTTTTTT CAWSPDTGELFF
TRBJ2-3 . TRBV9 TRBD2 TGTGCCAGCAGCGCCAGACTAGCGGGAAATACGCAGTATTTT CASSARLAGNTQYF
TRBJ2-5 . TRBV5-1 TRBD1 TGCGCCAGCAGTTCCACCGGGACAGGTATACAAGAGACCCAGTACTTC CASSSTGTGIQETQYF
TRBJ2-5 . TRBV6-1 . TGTGCCAGCAGTGAAGCCTTCAGGGGAGAGACCCAGTACTTC CASSEAFRGETQYF
TRBJ2-2 . TRBV6-5 TRBD1 TGTGCCAGCAGCCGAGGACAGGCGGGCGGGGAGCTGTTTTTT CASSRGQAGGELFF
TRBJ2-7 . TRBV6-1 TRBD1 TGTGCCAGCAGGGAGACAGGGTTCTACGAGCAGTACTTC CASRETGFYEQYF
TRBJ2-1 . TRBV7-3 . TGTGCCAGCAGCTTGGGTGCCGGAAATCTAAATGAGCAGTTCTTC CASSLGAGNLNEQFF